The sequence of this TCR beta chain was determined in a study of T cell responses to AZD1222 COVID-19 vaccine. Broader study findings: The sample set comprised mostly white British donors with more females, and clonal diversity was possibly underestimated. Repertoires were sampled only after the peak T cell response.

Produced via immunoSEQ multiplex PCR; TCRdb's table is partial and in-frame only. The repertoire has about 39,000 clones, about 90% of them found once; the top ten carry roughly two fifths. Of note for this clone: Its target is unknown.

With V trimmed by 6 bases and J by 3 bases, 2 bases remained unmatched. The CDR3 runs 14 residues. Germline CDR1 reads MNHEY; CDR2 reads SVGAGI. V usage is TRBV6-5 and J usage is TRBJ2-7; 13 bases are a match to TRBD2. The sequencing here drew on peripheral blood, taken 28 days after the second AZD1222 dose. The TCR originated in an adult who received the AZD1222 COVID-19 vaccine. The CDR3 bases are TGTGCCAGCAGAGGACTAGCGGGAGACTACGAGCAGTACTTC. Amino acids: CASRGLAGDYEQYF.